The clone carrying this T cell receptor (beta chain) was seen a handful of times. Antigen unknown. TCRdb called the 5' RACE reads again in MiXCR, with one record for every CDR3 protein. The sample contains approximately 500,000 distinct CDR3 sequences, roughly 15% of which appear only once. This record belongs to a study of identical twins. Study-wide results and limits: Abundant beta clonotypes from cord blood bore fewer insertions; memory repertoires lacked this pattern. Monozygotic twins shared more out-of-frame TCR alpha than recombination models predicted.

The CDR3 length is 16 residues. Trimming removed 4 bases at V and 0 bases at J, with 15 bases between. Germline CDR1 is MGHDK and CDR2 is SYGVNS. This sample also appeared in a second study, on yellow fever vaccine responses in identical twins.

Specimen: CD4+ T cells sorted from blood. The chain links TRBV25-1 to TRBJ2-5; D might be TRBD1 or TRBD2, each matching 6 bases. The sequence came from a woman under 30 in good health. The CDR3: CASSARRGHNQETQYF. The CDR3, as DNA: TGTGCCAGCAGTGCCCGGCGGGGACATAACCAAGAGACCCAGTACTTC.